Included here is one TCR beta chain sequence, with context. This sample stems from a study of blood T cell repertoires in COVID-19. The CDR3 is 17 residues long. Trimming removed 4 bases from V and 1 base from J; junction bases left unmatched: 8. Germline V gene data show CDR1 as SGHRS and CDR2 as YFSETQ. The repertoire was sequenced with immunoSEQ multiplex PCR; TCRdb's copy has only in-frame clones and lacks some. The repertoire includes approximately 230,000 clones, 70% to 90% of them detected once, and approximately 15% sits in the top ten. The sequence came from a woman aged 45-65 years with acute COVID-19. The specimen sequenced was PBMCs or T cells enriched from blood (not recorded which). This rearrangement joins TRBV5-1 to TRBJ2-7; 13 positions match TRBD2. The CDR3 DNA is TGCGCCAGCAGCCATCGGACTAGCGGGAGTTCGTCCTACGAGCAGTACTTC. Protein: CASSHRTSGSSSYEQYF. The full variable domain, with the rest looked up from reference TRBV5-1 and TRBJ2-7, is KAGVTQTPRYLIKTRGQQVTLSCSPISGHRSVSWYQQTPGQGLQFLFEYFSETQRNKGNFPGRFSGRQFSNSRSEMNVSTLELGDSALYLCASSHRTSGSSSYEQYFGPGTRLTVT.